The subject of this entry is one TCR beta chain. This entry belongs to a study of blood T cell repertoires in COVID-19. Study background: Researchers got acute and convalescent COVID-19 samples from the United States, Italy and Spain. The cDNA or gDNA used as material had been derived from T cells, B-cell-depleted T cells, or PBMCs.

Original handling: From reference gene primer amplification, estimates of nucleated cell counts were derived. The data were produced by immunoSEQ multiplex PCR, yet TCRdb's version contains in-frame clones alone and is incomplete. The DNA was the basis for D and trimming; V, J and clone size are from that table. The sample gives some 140,000 clones, roughly four fifths of which show up once; around 1.7% is in the top ten. The V segment lost 3 bases and the J segment 2 bases; nucleotides outside the gene matches: 2. Germline V CDR1 and CDR2: SGHNT, YENEEA. This CDR3 region has 14 residues. The chain is built from TRBV11-3 and TRBJ2-5, with 8 bases lining up with TRBD2. The sequenced sample consisted of peripheral blood. This receptor was identified in a man older than 75 with acute or convalescent COVID-19. Here the CDR3 DNA reads TGTGCCAGCAGCTTCGAGCGGGGGCAAGAGACCCAGTACTTC. Amino acids: CASSFERGQETQYF.